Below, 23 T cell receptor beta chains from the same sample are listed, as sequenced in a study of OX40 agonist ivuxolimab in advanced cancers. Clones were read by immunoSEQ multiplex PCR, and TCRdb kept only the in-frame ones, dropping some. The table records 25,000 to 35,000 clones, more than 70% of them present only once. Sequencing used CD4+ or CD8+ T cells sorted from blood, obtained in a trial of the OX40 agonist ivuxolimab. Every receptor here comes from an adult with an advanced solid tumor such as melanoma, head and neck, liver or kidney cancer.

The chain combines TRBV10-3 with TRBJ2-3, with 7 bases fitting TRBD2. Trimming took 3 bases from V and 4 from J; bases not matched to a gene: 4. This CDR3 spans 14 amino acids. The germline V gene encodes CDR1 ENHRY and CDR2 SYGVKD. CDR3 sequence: CAISDGRESDTQYF. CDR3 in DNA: TGTGCCATCAGTGACGGGCGGGAGTCAGATACGCAGTATTTT.

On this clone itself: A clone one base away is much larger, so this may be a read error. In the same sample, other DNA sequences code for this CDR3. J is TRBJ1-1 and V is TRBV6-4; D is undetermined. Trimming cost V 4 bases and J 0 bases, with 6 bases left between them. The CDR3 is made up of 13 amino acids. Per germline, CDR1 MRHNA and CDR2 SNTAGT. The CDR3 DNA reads TGTGCCAGCAGTGTGACGGTGAACACTGAAGCTTTCTTT. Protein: CASSVTVNTEAFF.

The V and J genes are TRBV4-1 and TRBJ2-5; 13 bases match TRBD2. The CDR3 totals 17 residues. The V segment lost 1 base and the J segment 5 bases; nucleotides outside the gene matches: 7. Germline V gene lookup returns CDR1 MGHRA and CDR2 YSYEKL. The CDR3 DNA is TGCGCCAGCAGCCAAGTACTAGCGGGAGGGCCCGGGGAGACCCAGTACTTC. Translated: CASSQVLAGGPGETQYF.

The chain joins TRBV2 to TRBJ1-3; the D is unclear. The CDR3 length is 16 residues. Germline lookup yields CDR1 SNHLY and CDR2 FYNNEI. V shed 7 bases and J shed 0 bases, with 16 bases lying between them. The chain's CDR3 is CASTPFGSGSGNTIYF. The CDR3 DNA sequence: TGTGCCAGCACTCCCTTCGGCTCTGGCTCTGGAAACACCATATATTTT.

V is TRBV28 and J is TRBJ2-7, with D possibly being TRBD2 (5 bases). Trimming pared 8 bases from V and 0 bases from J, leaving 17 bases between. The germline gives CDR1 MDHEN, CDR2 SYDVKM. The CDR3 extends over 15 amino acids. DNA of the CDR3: TGTGCCAGCGAGGGAGTATTCCCCAGCTCCTACGAGCAGTACTTC. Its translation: CASEGVFPSSYEQYF. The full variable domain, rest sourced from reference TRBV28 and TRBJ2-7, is DVKVTQSSRYLVKRTGEKVFLECVQDMDHENMFWYRQDPGLGLRLIYFSYDVKMKEKGDIPEGYSVSREKKERFSLILESASTNQTSMYLCASEGVFPSSYEQYFGPGTRLTVT.

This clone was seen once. The DNA of the CDR3 is TGTGCCAGCAGCGTGGGGAGCTCCTACGAGCAGTACTTC. Translated: CASSVGSSYEQYF. The gene calls are TRBV9 and TRBJ2-7; D may be TRBD2 (5 bases). Deletions cut 2 bases from V and 0 bases from J, with 6 bases between. This CDR3 has 13 residues. The germline gives CDR1 SGDLS, CDR2 YYNGEE. The whole variable domain, remainder taken from reference TRBV9 and TRBJ2-7, is DSGVTQTPKHLITATGQRVTLRCSPRSGDLSVYWYQQSLDQGLQFLIQYYNGEERAKGNILERFSAQQFPDLHSELNLSSLELGDSALYFCASSVGSSYEQYFGPGTRLTVT.

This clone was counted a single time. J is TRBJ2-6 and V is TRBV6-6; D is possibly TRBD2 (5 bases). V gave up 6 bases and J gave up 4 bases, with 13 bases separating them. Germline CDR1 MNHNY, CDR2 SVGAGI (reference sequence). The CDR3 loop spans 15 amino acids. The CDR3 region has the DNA TGTGCCAGCAGGGTCCTAGCAGCCGGGGCCAACGTCCTGACTTTC. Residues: CASRVLAAGANVLTF.

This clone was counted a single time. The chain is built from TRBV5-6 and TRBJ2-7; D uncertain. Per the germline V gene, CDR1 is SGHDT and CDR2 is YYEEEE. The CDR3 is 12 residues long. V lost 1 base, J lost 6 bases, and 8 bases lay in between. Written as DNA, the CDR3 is TGTGCCAGCAGCTTGAGTAGAGGCGAGCAGTACTTC. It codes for CASSLSRGEQYF.

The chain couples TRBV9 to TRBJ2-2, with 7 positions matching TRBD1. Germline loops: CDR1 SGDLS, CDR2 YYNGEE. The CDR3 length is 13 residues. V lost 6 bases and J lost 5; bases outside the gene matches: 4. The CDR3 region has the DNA TGTGCCAGCAAGACAGGGATAACCGGGGAGCTGTTTTTT. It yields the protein CASKTGITGELFF.

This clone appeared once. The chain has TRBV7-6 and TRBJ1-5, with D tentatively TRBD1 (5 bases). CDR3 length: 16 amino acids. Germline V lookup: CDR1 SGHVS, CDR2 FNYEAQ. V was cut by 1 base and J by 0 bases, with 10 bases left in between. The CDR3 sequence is CASSLGDLYSNQPQHF. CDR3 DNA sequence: TGTGCCAGCAGCTTAGGGGACCTATATAGCAATCAGCCCCAGCATTTT.

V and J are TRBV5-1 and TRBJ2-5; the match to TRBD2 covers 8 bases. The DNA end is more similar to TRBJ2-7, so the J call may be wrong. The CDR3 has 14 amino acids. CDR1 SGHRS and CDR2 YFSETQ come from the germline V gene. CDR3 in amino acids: CASSFSGGYHEQYF. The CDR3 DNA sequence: TGCGCCAGCAGTTTTTCGGGAGGGTACCACGAGCAGTACTTC.

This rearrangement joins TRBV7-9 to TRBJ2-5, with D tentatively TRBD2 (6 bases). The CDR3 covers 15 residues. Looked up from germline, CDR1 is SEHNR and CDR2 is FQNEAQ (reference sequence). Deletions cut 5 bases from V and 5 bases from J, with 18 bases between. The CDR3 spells CASSHALSGGETQYF. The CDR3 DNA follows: TGTGCCAGCAGCCATGCCCTGTCAGGAGGGGAGACCCAGTACTTC.

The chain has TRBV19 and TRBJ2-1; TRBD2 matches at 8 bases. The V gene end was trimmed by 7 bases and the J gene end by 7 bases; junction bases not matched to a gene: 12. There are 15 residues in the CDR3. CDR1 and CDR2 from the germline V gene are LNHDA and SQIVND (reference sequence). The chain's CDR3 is CASTPSSGSVNEQFF. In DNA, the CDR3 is TGTGCCAGTACCCCCTCCAGCGGGAGTGTGAATGAGCAGTTCTTC.

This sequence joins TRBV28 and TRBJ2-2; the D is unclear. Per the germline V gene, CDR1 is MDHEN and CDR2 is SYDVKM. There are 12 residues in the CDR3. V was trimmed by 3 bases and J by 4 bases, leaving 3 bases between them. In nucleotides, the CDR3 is TGTGCCAGCAGTTTTGCCACCGGGGAGCTGTTTTTT. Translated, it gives CASSFATGELFF.

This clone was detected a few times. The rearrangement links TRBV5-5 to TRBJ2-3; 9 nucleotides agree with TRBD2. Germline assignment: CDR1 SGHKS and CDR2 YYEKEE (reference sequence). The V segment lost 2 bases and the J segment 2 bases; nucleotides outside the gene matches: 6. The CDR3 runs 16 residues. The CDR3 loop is CASSLGAGGPTDTQYF. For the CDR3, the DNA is TGTGCCAGCAGCTTAGGTGCGGGGGGGCCCACAGATACGCAGTATTTT.

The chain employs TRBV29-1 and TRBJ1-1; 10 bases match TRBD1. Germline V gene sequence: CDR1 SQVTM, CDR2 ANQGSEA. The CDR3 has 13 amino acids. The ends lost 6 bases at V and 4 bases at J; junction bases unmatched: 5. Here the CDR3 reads CSVGRTGGTEAFF. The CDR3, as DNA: TGCAGCGTCGGAAGGACAGGGGGCACTGAAGCTTTCTTT.

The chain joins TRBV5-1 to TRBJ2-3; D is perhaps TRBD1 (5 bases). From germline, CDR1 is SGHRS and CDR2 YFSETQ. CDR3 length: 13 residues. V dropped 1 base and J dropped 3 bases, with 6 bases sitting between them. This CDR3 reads CASSLSGTDTQYF. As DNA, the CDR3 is TGCGCCAGCAGCTTGTCAGGGACAGATACGCAGTATTTT.

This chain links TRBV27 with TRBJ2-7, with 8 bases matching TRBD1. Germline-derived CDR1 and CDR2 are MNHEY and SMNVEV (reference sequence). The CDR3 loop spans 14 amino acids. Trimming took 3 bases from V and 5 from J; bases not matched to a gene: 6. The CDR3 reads CASSFRQGANEQYF. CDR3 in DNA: TGTGCCAGCAGTTTTAGGCAGGGGGCGAACGAGCAGTACTTC.

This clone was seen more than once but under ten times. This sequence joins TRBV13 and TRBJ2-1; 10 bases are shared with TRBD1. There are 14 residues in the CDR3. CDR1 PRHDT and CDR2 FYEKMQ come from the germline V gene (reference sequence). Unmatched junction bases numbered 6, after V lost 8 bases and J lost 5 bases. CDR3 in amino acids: CASLGDRGNNEQFF. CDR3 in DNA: TGTGCCAGCCTCGGGGACAGGGGAAACAATGAGCAGTTCTTC.

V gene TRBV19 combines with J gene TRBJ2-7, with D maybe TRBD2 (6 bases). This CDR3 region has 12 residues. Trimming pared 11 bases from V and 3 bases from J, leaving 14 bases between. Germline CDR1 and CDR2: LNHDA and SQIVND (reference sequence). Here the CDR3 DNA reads TGTGCCGCCTCCGGGGGAAACTACGAGCAGTACTTC. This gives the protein CAASGGNYEQYF.

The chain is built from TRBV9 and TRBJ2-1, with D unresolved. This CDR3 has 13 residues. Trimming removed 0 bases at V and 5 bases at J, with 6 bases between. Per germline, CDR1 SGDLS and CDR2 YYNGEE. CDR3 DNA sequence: TGTGCCAGCAGCGTAGACACCCACAATGAGCAGTTCTTC. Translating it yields CASSVDTHNEQFF.

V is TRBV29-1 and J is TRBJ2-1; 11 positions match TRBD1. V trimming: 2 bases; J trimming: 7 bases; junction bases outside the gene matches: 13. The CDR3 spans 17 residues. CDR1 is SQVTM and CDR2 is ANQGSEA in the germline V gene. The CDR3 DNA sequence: TGCAGCGTTGAACCCATCTCCGGACAGGGGGCTAGGAATGAGCAGTTCTTC. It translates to CSVEPISGQGARNEQFF.

CDR3 nucleotide sequence: TGTGCCAGCAGCCTCGAAGGGACCCCCTCGGGCGAGCAGTACTTC. It specifies CASSLEGTPSGEQYF. The rearrangement joins TRBV9 to TRBJ2-7, with D perhaps assigned TRBD1 or TRBD2 (5 bases each). CDR1 and CDR2 (germline): SGDLS, YYNGEE. This CDR3 spans 15 amino acids. The germline V and J ends were trimmed by 4 bases and 6 bases, with 20 bases remaining between them. Filled out from reference TRBV9 and TRBJ2-7, the complete variable domain reads DSGVTQTPKHLITATGQRVTLRCSPRSGDLSVYWYQQSLDQGLQFLIQYYNGEERAKGNILERFSAQQFPDLHSELNLSSLELGDSALYFCASSLEGTPSGEQYFGPGTRLTVT.